This record looks at one TCR beta chain sequence and its context. The data belong to a study of blood T cell repertoires in COVID-19. Study-wide background: Sites across the United States, Italy and Spain contributed samples from acute and convalescent COVID-19.

Germline V gene data show CDR1 as SQVTM and CDR2 as ANQGSEA. The CDR3 runs 17 residues. Trimming left V 2 bases short and J 5 bases short, with 23 bases between. The data were produced by immunoSEQ multiplex PCR, yet TCRdb's version contains in-frame clones alone and is incomplete. The table shows approximately 160,000 clones, with about 88% occurring only once. The V gene is TRBV29-1, the J gene TRBJ2-3, with D possibly being TRBD1 (6 bases). Source material: peripheral blood. This clonotype was obtained from a woman aged 80 or older with acute or convalescent COVID-19. The CDR3 sequence: CSVEMISNRANQDTQYF. The CDR3 DNA follows: TGCAGCGTTGAAATGATTAGTAACAGGGCAAATCAAGATACGCAGTATTTT.